Listed here is a single TCR beta chain. Its target is not known. This sample is part of a study of T cells after posttransplantation cyclophosphamide. Germline-derived CDR1 and CDR2 are SGHDN and FVKESK. This CDR3 is built from 12 residues. The germline V and J ends were trimmed by 1 base and 9 bases, with 7 bases remaining between them. Libraries were prepared by immunoSEQ multiplex PCR; TCRdb keeps only in-frame clonotypes and omits some of them. The sample lists 21,000 or so clones, roughly 98% occurring once. Whole-study results and caveats: TRB clonality was highly associated with recipient CMV seropositivity and reactivation. Later post-transplant blood repertoires were often dominated by donor CD8+ memory clones.

The J gene is TRBJ2-1, the V gene TRBV14, with TRBD1 as a possible D gene (5 bases). Sequenced sample: naive CD8+ T cells sorted from PBMCs. The TCR comes from a man aged 35-49 years in good health, CMV-negative, and a related stem cell transplant donor. The CDR3 region has the DNA TGTGCCAGCAGCCAAGGTGGGGCTGAGCAGTTCTTC. This codes for CASSQGGAEQFF. Full variable domain (outside the CDR3, taken from reference TRBV14 and TRBJ2-1): EAGVTQFPSHSVIEKGQTVTLRCDPISGHDNLYWYRRVMGKEIKFLLHFVKESKQDESGMPNNRFLAERTGGTYSTLKVQPAELEDSGVYFCASSQGGAEQFFGPGTRLTVL.